These 20 T cell receptor beta chains share one sample of origin, sequenced in a study of shared clonotypes between healthy human individuals. The repertoire was sequenced with immunoSEQ multiplex PCR; TCRdb's copy has only in-frame clones and lacks some. The sample has 2 million to 2.5 million clones, 85% to 95% seen once; the top ten hold around 0.38%. Material for sequencing was naive CD4+ T cells from PBMCs. Subset: CD45RA+ positively selected. All receptors derive from a man younger than 35 in good health. Some clones in this sample may be carry-over from other donors' samples.

The CDR3 nucleotides are TGTGCCAGCAGCGACCGGGGGGTAGGTGGCTACACCTTC. It yields the protein CASSDRGVGGYTF. V usage is TRBV2 and J usage is TRBJ1-2; weak D call: TRBD1 (5 bases). The germline V gene has CDR1 SNHLY and CDR2 FYNNEI. This CDR3 has 13 amino acids. Trimming left V 6 bases short and J 7 bases short, with 15 bases between.

This chain links TRBV28 with TRBJ2-3; 8 nucleotides agree with TRBD1. The CDR3 consists of 15 residues. With 9 bases clipped from V and 0 bases from J, the junction kept 8 bases outside the gene matches. In germline, CDR1 is MDHEN, CDR2 SYDVKM. Written as DNA, the CDR3 is TGTGCCAGATTAAGGGGACAGGCAAGCACAGATACGCAGTATTTT. The encoded protein is CARLRGQASTDTQYF.

The chain couples TRBV14 to TRBJ2-7, with 15 nucleotides matching TRBD2. From germline, CDR1 is SGHDN and CDR2 FVKESK. Trimming cost V 4 bases and J 0 bases; bases outside gene matches: 10. This CDR3 has 19 amino acids. The chain's CDR3 is CASSPPLGLAGGYSYEQYF. CDR3 DNA: TGTGCCAGCAGCCCCCCCTTGGGACTAGCGGGAGGATACTCCTACGAGCAGTACTTC.

The rearrangement uses TRBV30 and TRBJ1-2; D perhaps matches TRBD1 (5 bases). The germline V and J ends were trimmed by 2 bases and 0 bases, with 19 bases remaining between them. This CDR3 spans 17 amino acids. The germline CDR1 and CDR2 sequences are GTSNPN and SVGIG (reference sequence). The DNA for the CDR3 is TGTGCCTGGAGTTTAGGGACCTCACGGGGAGCTAACTATGGCTACACCTTC. Amino acids: CAWSLGTSRGANYGYTF.

This clone was detected once. The CDR3: CASSDLLWGGGNTVGYTF. The CDR3, as DNA: TGTGCCAGCAGTGACCTACTGTGGGGCGGCGGAAACACCGTAGGCTACACCTTC. The rearrangement uses TRBV6-4 and TRBJ1-2; TRBD1 is a possible D gene (5 bases). Deletions cut 2 bases from V and 8 bases from J, with 27 bases between. The germline gives CDR1 MRHNA, CDR2 SNTAGT. This CDR3 is 18 amino acids long.

The V gene is TRBV28, the J gene TRBJ2-7; 10 nucleotides align to TRBD1. CDR1 and CDR2 (germline): MDHEN, SYDVKM. Unmatched junction bases numbered 2, after V lost 6 bases and J lost 6 bases. The CDR3 covers 12 residues. The CDR3 loop reads CASRGTGAEQYF. CDR3 coding DNA: TGTGCCAGCAGAGGGACAGGGGCCGAGCAGTACTTC.

For this clone: Distinct nucleotide sequences in the sample also encode this CDR3. This chain joins TRBV5-1 and TRBJ1-4; D not certain. The V end was cut by 1 base, the J end by 0 bases, with 4 bases between. Germline assignment: CDR1 SGHRS and CDR2 YFSETQ. There are 14 residues in the CDR3. Here the CDR3 reads CASSLRPTNEKLFF. As DNA, the CDR3 is TGCGCCAGCAGCTTGAGACCAACTAATGAAAAACTGTTTTTT.

The genes are TRBV6-4 and TRBJ2-3; unclear D gene. The CDR3 covers 14 residues. Germline V gene sequence: CDR1 MRHNA, CDR2 SNTAGT. Trimming took 5 bases from V and 4 from J, leaving 13 bases between them. The CDR3 nucleotides are TGTGCCAGCAGTAACCTCCGTGGGGCAGATACGCAGTATTTT. Its protein product is CASSNLRGADTQYF.

This clone showed up just a few times. This chain links TRBV2 with TRBJ1-2; possibly TRBD1 for D (6 bases). The CDR3 sequence is 12 residues long. V was cut by 6 bases and J by 8 bases, with 13 bases left in between. Germline V lookup: CDR1 SNHLY, CDR2 FYNNEI. The CDR3 reads CASSGQQNGYTF. Written as DNA, the CDR3 is TGTGCCAGCAGCGGACAGCAGAACGGCTACACCTTC.

The rearrangement uses TRBV5-4 and TRBJ1-6; D is undetermined. Trimming shortened V by 0 bases and J by 7 bases, and 8 bases separated the two germline ends. In germline, CDR1 is SGHNT, CDR2 YYREEE (reference sequence). This CDR3 is 14 amino acids long. The CDR3 spells CASSLVTANSPLHF. The CDR3 nucleotides read TGTGCCAGCAGCTTGGTAACCGCCAATTCACCCCTCCACTTT.

The chain uses TRBV21-1 and TRBJ2-7; no check of the table's D call, TRBD2, against the DNA was made. TRBV21-1 is classified as a pseudogene. This CDR3 region has 15 residues. The CDR3 region is CASSRRWSPSYEQYF. CDR3 bases: TGTGCCAGCAGCCGGAGGTGGAGTCCCTCCTACGAGCAGTACTTC.

V is TRBV11-2 and J is TRBJ1-2; possible D gene TRBD1, 6 bases. Germline loops: CDR1 SGHAT, CDR2 FQNNGV. CDR3 length: 13 amino acids. Trimming took off 5 bases at V and 2 bases at J, with 9 bases between the two ends. In nucleotides, the CDR3 is TGTGCCAGCAGCCCAGGACAGAACTATGGCTACACCTTC. This gives the protein CASSPGQNYGYTF.

V is TRBV2 and J is TRBJ1-3; no firm D call. V was trimmed by 1 base and J by 1 base, leaving 8 bases between them. The CDR3 spans 15 residues. Germline CDR1 SNHLY, CDR2 FYNNEI. The CDR3 here is CASSEVFNSGNTIYF. The CDR3 region has the DNA TGTGCCAGCAGTGAAGTTTTTAATTCTGGAAACACCATATATTTT.

This chain joins TRBV5-4 and TRBJ2-3; D might be TRBD1 (6 bases). The V and J ends lost 4 bases and 7 bases respectively, with 19 bases between them. The germline V gene encodes CDR1 SGHNT and CDR2 YYREEE (reference sequence). The CDR3 totals 15 residues. CDR3 region: CASSQRTAGVNTQYF. The DNA of the CDR3 is TGTGCCAGCAGCCAAAGGACAGCTGGCGTTAATACGCAGTATTTT.

V gene TRBV4-1 combines with J gene TRBJ2-2; 8 positions match TRBD2. With 3 bases clipped from V and 4 bases from J, the junction kept 10 bases outside the gene matches. CDR1 MGHRA and CDR2 YSYEKL come from the germline V gene. The CDR3 spans 17 residues. The CDR3, as DNA: TGCGCCAGCAGCCATTTAGAGAGCGGGAGTGGCACCGGGGAGCTGTTTTTT. It specifies CASSHLESGSGTGELFF.

The rearrangement joins TRBV30 to TRBJ1-2; TRBD1 matches 7 bases. The germline V gene encodes CDR1 GTSNPN and CDR2 SVGIG (reference sequence). The CDR3 sequence is 13 residues long. The V gene end was trimmed by 4 bases and the J gene end by 3 bases; junction bases not matched to a gene: 5. CDR3 in amino acids: CAWIGGSDYGYTF. The CDR3 coding sequence is TGTGCCTGGATAGGGGGCTCGGACTATGGCTACACCTTC.

CDR3 DNA: TGTGCCAGCAGCGAAACGGGACAGGACGAGCAGTACTTC. Its protein product is CASSETGQDEQYF. The chain carries TRBV9 and TRBJ2-7, with TRBD1 identical over 8 bases. The CDR3 consists of 13 residues. J was trimmed by 5 bases and V by 3 bases; bases with no gene match: 4. CDR1 SGDLS and CDR2 YYNGEE come from the germline V gene. Using reference TRBV9 and TRBJ2-7 for the parts outside the CDR3, the full variable domain is DSGVTQTPKHLITATGQRVTLRCSPRSGDLSVYWYQQSLDQGLQFLIQYYNGEERAKGNILERFSAQQFPDLHSELNLSSLELGDSALYFCASSETGQDEQYFGPGTRLTVT.

V gene TRBV27 combines with J gene TRBJ2-4; D might be TRBD2 (6 bases). The CDR3 is 14 residues long. Germline CDR1 is MNHEY and CDR2 is SMNVEV (reference sequence). V was cut by 3 bases and J by 2 bases, with 8 bases left in between. This chain's CDR3 is CASSFGGSKNIQYF. In DNA form, the CDR3 reads TGTGCCAGCAGTTTTGGGGGGTCCAAAAACATTCAGTACTTC.

The chain recombines TRBV19 with TRBJ1-2; perhaps TRBD1 as D (5 bases). Trimming pared 4 bases from V and 4 bases from J, leaving 19 bases between. Germline V gene lookup returns CDR1 LNHDA and CDR2 SQIVND (reference sequence). This CDR3 is built from 16 residues. Written as DNA, the CDR3 is TGTGCCAGTAGTACGCAAGTTCGGGGCCTCAGCTATGGCTACACCTTC. Encoded protein: CASSTQVRGLSYGYTF.

The chain links TRBV28 to TRBJ2-5, with 9 bases identical to TRBD2. V trimming: 7 bases; J trimming: 1 base; junction bases outside the gene matches: 4. The CDR3 is made up of 14 amino acids. From germline, CDR1 is MDHEN and CDR2 SYDVKM. CDR3 nucleotide sequence: TGTGCCAGCAAGGCTAGCGGGACCCAAGAGACCCAGTACTTC. Amino acids: CASKASGTQETQYF.